A single sample is the source of the 28 T cell receptor beta chains below, sequenced in a study of PD-1 blockade in classical Hodgkin lymphoma. Time point in this sample: newly diagnosed, previously untreated cHL patient sample. Magnetic negative selection was used to purify CD8+ T cells from thawed PBMCs. Generated by immunoSEQ multiplex PCR, the TCRdb table keeps only in-frame clones and is missing some. The sample gives over 20,000 clones, around nine tenths of which show up once; roughly 7.4% is in the top ten. Material: CD8+ T cells from blood. The origin of the receptors is a human donor with classical Hodgkin lymphoma.

The rearrangement joins TRBV29-1 to TRBJ1-2; 7 nucleotides line up with TRBD1. Trimming cost V 7 bases and J 2 bases; bases outside gene matches: 10. This CDR3 contains 14 residues. Germline loops: CDR1 SQVTM, CDR2 ANQGSEA. CDR3 DNA sequence: TGCAGCGCTCGGGACAGCCAAAGAAACTATGGCTACACCTTC. Translation: CSARDSQRNYGYTF.

V gene TRBV19 combines with J gene TRBJ2-7; D could derive from TRBD1 or TRBD2 (5 bases each). The CDR3 covers 16 residues. CDR1 and CDR2 from the germline V gene are LNHDA and SQIVND (reference sequence). The V gene lost 6 bases and the J gene lost 5 bases, with 23 bases spanning the gap. The CDR3 protein is CASSPGTRLDGDEQYF. The CDR3 nucleotides are TGTGCCAGTAGCCCCGGGACGAGATTGGACGGCGACGAGCAGTACTTC.

The chain couples TRBV6-8 to TRBJ1-2, with D unclear. This CDR3 contains 13 residues. Per germline, CDR1 MNHGY and CDR2 SAAAGT. Trimming removed 2 bases from V and 2 bases from J, with 6 bases in between. CDR3 DNA sequence: TGTGCCAGCAGTTACGTCAGGAACTATGGCTACACCTTC. Protein product: CASSYVRNYGYTF.

The chain joins TRBV28 to TRBJ1-1; 8 nucleotides align to TRBD1. CDR3 size: 13 residues. In germline, CDR1 is MDHEN, CDR2 SYDVKM. V gave up 5 bases and J gave up 6 bases; unmatched junction bases: 5. CDR3 coding DNA: TGTGCCAGCAGTCCCACAGGGGGTCCTGAAGCTTTCTTT. This gives the protein CASSPTGGPEAFF.

The chain couples TRBV5-1 to TRBJ2-6; TRBD2 is a possible D gene (5 bases). CDR3 length: 16 residues. CDR1 is SGHRS and CDR2 is YFSETQ in the germline V gene. Between the trimmed V and J ends, which lost 4 bases and 0 bases, there was a span of 11 bases. CDR3 sequence reads: CASSPGLSSGANVLTF. The CDR3 nucleotides read TGCGCCAGCAGCCCCGGACTGAGCTCTGGGGCCAACGTCCTGACTTTC.

This clone was seen a few times. The rearrangement links TRBV29-1 to TRBJ1-4, with TRBD1 as a possible D gene (5 bases). This CDR3 region has 12 residues. Germline V CDR1 and CDR2: SQVTM, ANQGSEA. With 5 bases removed from V and 8 bases from J, the gap between germline ends came to 12 bases. The CDR3 loop reads CSVRGFGEKLFF. DNA of the CDR3: TGCAGCGTTCGGGGGTTTGGGGAAAAACTGTTTTTT. Complete variable domain (other parts from reference TRBV29-1 and TRBJ1-4): SAVISQKPSRDICQRGTSLTIQCQVDSQVTMMFWYRQQPGQSLTLIATANQGSEATYESGFVIDKFPISRPNLTFSTLTVSNMSPEDSSIYLCSVRGFGEKLFFGSGTQLSVL.

The gene calls are TRBV29-1 and TRBJ2-7, with 11 bases aligning to TRBD1. Germline CDR1 is SQVTM and CDR2 is ANQGSEA. After removal of 6 bases from V and 0 bases from J, the junction contained 13 bases not matched to a gene. The CDR3 is 17 residues long. CDR3 region: CSVETGTGGFSSYEQYF. CDR3 DNA: TGCAGCGTCGAAACCGGGACAGGGGGTTTCAGCTCCTACGAGCAGTACTTC.

This chain joins TRBV5-6 and TRBJ1-5, with D possibly being TRBD1 (6 bases). The CDR3 is made up of 13 amino acids. V was trimmed by 2 bases and J by 4 bases, leaving 7 bases between them. Germline CDR1 and CDR2: SGHDT and YYEEEE. CDR3 amino acids: CASSFQGNQPQHF. The CDR3 DNA sequence: TGTGCCAGCAGCTTTCAGGGGAATCAGCCCCAGCATTTT.

This clone was seen more than once but under ten times. The same CDR3 can be traced to other DNA sequences in this sample. The rearrangement links TRBV4-1 to TRBJ2-1; D is unresolved. Germline V gene sequence: CDR1 MGHRA, CDR2 YSYEKL. The CDR3 totals 12 residues. Trimming stripped 0 bases from V and 8 bases from J, with 5 bases between. The CDR3 loop reads CASSQDRDEQFF. In DNA, the CDR3 is TGCGCCAGCAGCCAAGATCGGGATGAGCAGTTCTTC.

This chain joins TRBV18 and TRBJ1-5; possible D gene TRBD1, 6 bases. The CDR3 sequence is 15 residues long. V lost 3 bases, J lost 1 base, and 10 bases lay in between. Germline V gene data show CDR1 as KGHSH and CDR2 as LQKENI. CDR3 nucleotides: TGTGCCAGCTCACCCCGGGACACAAGCAATCAGCCCCAGCATTTT. Translating gives CASSPRDTSNQPQHF. The full variable domain, completed using reference TRBV18 and TRBJ1-5, is NAGVMQNPRHLVRRRGQEARLRCSPMKGHSHVYWYRQLPEEGLKFMVYLQKENIIDESGMPKERFSAEFPKEGPSILRIQQVVRGDSAAYFCASSPRDTSNQPQHFGDGTRLSIL.

The chain couples TRBV9 to TRBJ2-3; TRBD2 aligns across 11 bases. After removal of 3 bases from V and 5 bases from J, the junction contained 5 bases not matched to a gene. Germline CDR1 SGDLS, CDR2 YYNGEE. The CDR3 sequence is 15 residues long. The CDR3 sequence: CASSDLSGGGDTQYF. In DNA form, the CDR3 reads TGTGCCAGCAGCGACCTTAGCGGGGGGGGAGATACGCAGTATTTT.

The rearrangement links TRBV6-1 to TRBJ1-3; possible D gene TRBD1, 5 bases. V was pared by 3 bases and J by 3 bases, with 9 bases between. CDR3 length: 14 residues. Germline CDR1 MNHNS, CDR2 SASEGT. CDR3 nucleotides: TGTGCCAGCAGTGAGGGCGGGGGTGGAAACACCATATATTTT. Protein product: CASSEGGGGNTIYF.

In this sample, this clone is medium-sized. V gene TRBV19 combines with J gene TRBJ2-7; D assignment may be TRBD1 or TRBD2 (6 bases each). V gave up 3 bases and J gave up 4 bases, with 10 bases separating them. CDR3 length equals 13 residues. Germline CDR1 LNHDA, CDR2 SQIVND (reference sequence). CDR3 bases: TGTGCCAGTAGTATTACGGGGGCATACGAGCAGTACTTC. Encoded protein: CASSITGAYEQYF. Full variable domain (remainder filled in from reference TRBV19 and TRBJ2-7): DGGITQSPKYLFRKEGQNVTLSCEQNLNHDAMYWYRQDPGQGLRLIYYSQIVNDFQKGDIAEGYSVSREKKESFPLTVTSAQKNPTAFYLCASSITGAYEQYFGPGTRLTVT.

V gene TRBV7-6 combines with J gene TRBJ1-2; D ambiguous. The ends were cut back, 5 bases at V and 5 bases at J, with 15 bases in the middle. The CDR3 covers 14 residues. Germline loops: CDR1 SGHVS, CDR2 FNYEAQ. The CDR3 here is CASSPGEGLYGYTF. The CDR3 DNA reads TGTGCCAGCAGCCCCGGAGAAGGTCTTTATGGCTACACCTTC.

The count of this clone is one. The V and J genes are TRBV29-1 and TRBJ2-3; TRBD2 matches 10 bases. With V trimmed by 5 bases and J by 3 bases, 5 bases remained unmatched. CDR3 length equals 14 residues. Per the germline V gene, CDR1 is SQVTM and CDR2 is ANQGSEA. As DNA, the CDR3 is TGCAGCGTTTCCCTAGCGGGGGAAACAGATACGCAGTATTTT. Translated: CSVSLAGETDTQYF.

This sequence joins TRBV6-5 and TRBJ1-5; D gene uncertain. The CDR3 extends over 13 amino acids. Trimming removed 0 bases at V and 1 base at J, with 1 base between. CDR1 and CDR2 (germline): MNHEY, SVGAGI. The chain's CDR3 is CASSYSSNQPQHF. DNA of the CDR3: TGTGCCAGCAGTTACTCCAGCAATCAGCCCCAGCATTTT.

V is TRBV18 and J is TRBJ2-1; D not resolved. Germline V gives CDR1 KGHSH, CDR2 LQKENI. This CDR3 comprises 14 residues. Trimming shortened V by 5 bases and J by 4 bases, and 12 bases separated the two germline ends. The CDR3 region has the DNA TGTGCCAGCTCAAACCCACCTGCTTACAATGAGCAGTTCTTC. It translates to CASSNPPAYNEQFF.

This chain uses TRBV5-1 with TRBJ1-1, with D maybe TRBD1 (6 bases). The V gene lost 4 bases and the J gene lost 3 bases, with 13 bases spanning the gap. CDR1 and CDR2 (germline): SGHRS, YFSETQ. The CDR3 has 14 residues. In nucleotides, the CDR3 is TGCGCCAGCAGCCTGGGGGCGTCGGACACTGAAGCTTTCTTT. Its translation: CASSLGASDTEAFF.

J is TRBJ1-4 and V is TRBV4-1; 8 bases line up with TRBD1. J gave up 7 bases and V 4 bases, and 8 bases lay outside the gene matches. There are 15 residues in the CDR3. Germline CDR1 reads MGHRA; CDR2 reads YSYEKL. CDR3 region: CASSLVTGGREKLFF. CDR3 DNA sequence: TGCGCCAGCAGCCTCGTAACAGGGGGGCGTGAAAAACTGTTTTTT.

There are a few counts of this clone. The chain carries TRBV11-2 and TRBJ1-5, with D hard to call. Germline values: CDR1 SGHAT, CDR2 FQNNGV. V was clipped by 1 base and J by 3 bases, with 16 bases between them. The CDR3 is made up of 17 amino acids. In DNA form, the CDR3 reads TGTGCCAGCAGCTTAGTAGTGTGGAGGGTCGACAATCAGCCCCAGCATTTT. Protein product: CASSLVVWRVDNQPQHF.

The chain recombines TRBV6-8 with TRBJ1-2; D gene unclear. Trimming left V 6 bases short and J 1 base short, with 15 bases between. This CDR3 has 15 residues. CDR1 MNHGY and CDR2 SAAAGT come from the germline V gene. The CDR3 reads CASSPRLPHNYGYTF. As DNA, the CDR3 is TGTGCCAGCAGCCCTAGACTTCCCCATAACTATGGCTACACCTTC.

This chain uses TRBV5-6 with TRBJ2-2; D is tentatively TRBD1 or TRBD2 (5 bases each). Per the germline V gene, CDR1 is SGHDT and CDR2 is YYEEEE. This CDR3 is built from 14 residues. The V gene lost 6 bases and the J gene lost 4 bases, with 13 bases spanning the gap. The CDR3 reads CASIHWGITGELFF. The DNA of the CDR3 is TGTGCCAGCATCCACTGGGGGATCACCGGGGAGCTGTTTTTT.

The chain has TRBV7-7 and TRBJ2-1, with unresolved D. Germline CDR1 and CDR2: SSHAT and FNYEAQ (reference sequence). The CDR3 runs to 15 residues. Trimming stripped 5 bases from V and 3 bases from J, with 14 bases between. This chain's CDR3 is CASSPRTELYNEQFF. As DNA, the CDR3 is TGTGCCAGCAGCCCCAGGACGGAACTCTACAATGAGCAGTTCTTC.

The gene calls are TRBV7-9 and TRBJ1-2, with D perhaps TRBD1 (5 bases). The CDR3 consists of 15 residues. The ends were cut back, 5 bases at V and 8 bases at J, with 21 bases in the middle. Germline CDR1 SEHNR, CDR2 FQNEAQ (reference sequence). The CDR3 DNA sequence: TGTGCCAGCAGCCTAGAGACAGTCCGGACGGAGGGCTACACCTTC. Protein product: CASSLETVRTEGYTF.

This sequence joins TRBV27 and TRBJ2-7; 7 bases match TRBD2. The germline gives CDR1 MNHEY, CDR2 SMNVEV (reference sequence). J lost 2 bases, V lost 5 bases, and 9 bases had no gene match. The CDR3 extends over 15 amino acids. This CDR3 is CASSLSASGTYEQYF. The CDR3 bases are TGTGCCAGCAGTCTCTCAGCTAGCGGAACCTACGAGCAGTACTTC.

V gene TRBV6-1 combines with J gene TRBJ2-7, with 10 positions matching TRBD1. This CDR3 region has 17 residues. Per the germline V gene, CDR1 is MNHNS and CDR2 is SASEGT. V was pared by 4 bases and J by 4 bases, with 13 bases of the junction left unmatched. CDR3: CASSADRGTPEEYEQYF. The CDR3 DNA reads TGTGCCAGCAGTGCGGACAGGGGGACGCCAGAGGAGTACGAGCAGTACTTC.

The V gene is TRBV13, the J gene TRBJ1-1; D is possibly TRBD1 (6 bases). Per germline, CDR1 PRHDT and CDR2 FYEKMQ (reference sequence). Trimming pared 5 bases from V and 8 bases from J, leaving 12 bases between. The CDR3 contains 12 residues. CDR3 DNA sequence: TGTGCCAGCAGCCAAGACAGGAGGGAAGCTTTCTTT. Encoded protein: CASSQDRREAFF.

The CDR3 nucleotides read TGCGCCAGCAGCCAGGGGTCGAGGCAGCTTCGGGAGCAGTTCTTC. It yields the protein CASSQGSRQLREQFF. V usage is TRBV4-1 and J usage is TRBJ2-1, with unresolved D. Germline values: CDR1 MGHRA, CDR2 YSYEKL. The CDR3 is 15 amino acids. V lost 3 bases and J 10 bases, leaving 19 bases between the germline ends.